This T cell receptor beta chain comes out of a study of T-cell reconstitution after alpha-beta-depleted transplantation in children. Unique molecular identifiers were used to barcode this TCRbeta library. TCRdb fed the PCR reads into MiXCR, producing one record per CDR3 protein. The sample records approximately 85,000 distinct CDR3 sequences, roughly 15% being singletons. In the case of this clonotype: What it binds is unknown. An end of the junction differs from the germline gene, which may be a read error.

Germline-derived CDR1 and CDR2 are KGHDR and SFDVKD. The CDR3 is 16 amino acids. General study points: Expanded graft clones, several hundred of them, were reportedly the source of alpha-beta T cells about two months after transplant. The main origin of T-cell counts and diversity one year after transplant was newly produced T cells.

V usage is TRBV24-1 and J usage is TRBJ2-1; D assignment may be TRBD1 or TRBD2 (5 bases each). The receptor was isolated from a male patient aged 2-10 years who had a stem cell transplant for acute lymphoblastic leukemia, so the T cells may come from the graft donor. Sequencing was performed on PBMCs, mostly from graft donor cells, taken 180 days after TCRalphabeta/CD19-depleted stem cell transplant. CDR3 in DNA: TGTGCCACCAGTGAGCGGGTAGGGTGGGGCTACTATGAGCAGTTCTTC. As protein: CATSERVGWGYYEQFF.